Each of the 14 T cell receptor beta chains below was sequenced from the same sample in a study of blood T cell repertoires in COVID-19. Clones were sequenced by immunoSEQ multiplex PCR, and TCRdb holds only the in-frame ones, with some missing. This sample carries 25,000 to 30,000 clones, approximately 93% of them seen once, and the ten largest clones take roughly 3.7%. Sequencing used peripheral blood. These receptors all come from a human donor with active COVID-19. The donor label of this sample is uncertain.

The rearrangement joins TRBV7-2 to TRBJ2-3, with D unresolved. The CDR3 spans 13 residues. Trimming pared 5 bases from V and 6 bases from J, leaving 12 bases between. Germline V CDR1 and CDR2: SGHTA, FQGNSA. Here the CDR3 reads CASSTRPQDTQYF. In nucleotides, the CDR3 is TGTGCCAGCAGCACTCGCCCACAGGATACGCAGTATTTT. The full variable domain, rest sourced from reference TRBV7-2 and TRBJ2-3, is GAGVSQSPSNKVTEKGKDVELRCDPISGHTALYWYRQSLGQGLEFLIYFQGNSAPDKSGLPSDRFSAERTGGSVSTLTIQRTQQEDSAVYLCASSTRPQDTQYFGPGTRLTVL.

This chain links TRBV5-1 with TRBJ2-7; D might be TRBD2 (6 bases). The germline gives CDR1 SGHRS, CDR2 YFSETQ. The germline V and J ends were trimmed by 0 bases and 4 bases, with 11 bases remaining between them. There are 14 residues in the CDR3. The CDR3, as DNA: TGCGCCAGCAGCTTGGACGGGGGAAAATACGAGCAGTACTTC. Translating gives CASSLDGGKYEQYF.

This sequence joins TRBV2 and TRBJ2-5; 8 bases match TRBD2. This CDR3 region has 15 residues. The V gene end was trimmed by 4 bases and the J gene end by 4 bases; junction bases not matched to a gene: 8. The germline V gene has CDR1 SNHLY and CDR2 FYNNEI. CDR3 residues: CASSAPTSGIETQYF. The CDR3 DNA reads as TGTGCCAGCAGTGCCCCCACTAGCGGAATAGAGACCCAGTACTTC.

V is TRBV9 and J is TRBJ2-3; 10 bases align to TRBD2. From germline, CDR1 is SGDLS and CDR2 YYNGEE. Unmatched junction bases numbered 8, after V lost 5 bases and J lost 5 bases. This CDR3 spans 15 amino acids. CDR3 residues: CASSALAGPRDTQYF. The CDR3 region has the DNA TGTGCCAGCAGTGCACTAGCGGGGCCACGAGATACGCAGTATTTT.

The chain uses TRBV7-2 and TRBJ2-6, with a tentative D call TRBD2 (6 bases). The CDR3 totals 16 residues. CDR1 SGHTA and CDR2 FQGNSA come from the germline V gene. The V end lost 0 bases, the J end lost 2 bases, and 8 bases lay between the germline ends. The CDR3, as DNA: TGTGCCAGCAGCTTAGCGTCGGGGGCTGGGGCCAACGTCCTGACTTTC. Protein sequence: CASSLASGAGANVLTF. The full variable domain, its missing parts supplied by reference TRBV7-2 and TRBJ2-6, is GAGVSQSPSNKVTEKGKDVELRCDPISGHTALYWYRQSLGQGLEFLIYFQGNSAPDKSGLPSDRFSAERTGGSVSTLTIQRTQQEDSAVYLCASSLASGAGANVLTFGAGSRLTVL.

CDR3 coding DNA: TGCGCCAGCAGCCATCCGACCGGGACTAGCGATTACAATGAGCAGTTCTTC. This encodes CASSHPTGTSDYNEQFF. This chain joins TRBV4-1 and TRBJ2-1; TRBD2 aligns across 10 bases. Germline V gives CDR1 MGHRA, CDR2 YSYEKL. The CDR3 is made up of 17 amino acids. V lost 3 bases and J lost 4; bases outside the gene matches: 9.

This chain links TRBV11-2 with TRBJ2-1; 8 bases line up with TRBD1. From germline, CDR1 is SGHAT and CDR2 FQNNGV. V gave up 3 bases and J gave up 15 bases; unmatched junction bases: 13. CDR3 length: 14 amino acids. This CDR3 reads CASSLTGERRRGFF. The CDR3, as DNA: TGTGCCAGCAGCTTGACAGGGGAGCGGAGACGTGGGTTCTTC.

The chain is built from TRBV6-5 and TRBJ1-2; D is ambiguous. The CDR3 is made up of 12 amino acids. In germline, CDR1 is MNHEY, CDR2 SVGAGI. V gave up 6 bases and J gave up 0 bases, with 5 bases separating them. The CDR3 DNA follows: TGTGCCAGCAGGTCAGCTAACTATGGCTACACCTTC. Protein sequence: CASRSANYGYTF.

This clone was counted once. The chain recombines TRBV5-4 with TRBJ1-1; 10 nucleotides align to TRBD1. Germline lookup yields CDR1 SGHNT and CDR2 YYREEE (reference sequence). CDR3 size: 15 residues. V gave up 1 base and J gave up 4 bases; unmatched junction bases: 4. As DNA, the CDR3 is TGTGCCAGCAGCTTGAGACAGGGGGCGACCACTGAAGCTTTCTTT. This codes for CASSLRQGATTEAFF.

The rearrangement uses TRBV3-1 (or the pseudogene TRBV3-2) and TRBJ2-7; TRBD2 agrees at 9 bases. Germline CDR1 reads LGHDT; CDR2 reads YNNKEL (reference sequence). The CDR3 totals 14 residues. Losses at the gene ends were 3 bases for V and 5 bases for J; bases not matched to a gene: 5. The CDR3 bases are TGTGCCAGCAGCCAGACGACTAGCGGTCACGAGCAGTACTTC. It codes for CASSQTTSGHEQYF.

The genes are TRBV13 and TRBJ2-4; TRBD1 matches at 9 bases. The CDR3 runs to 15 residues. Trimming at V came to 4 bases and at J to 3 bases, leaving 4 bases not matched to a gene. Per germline, CDR1 PRHDT and CDR2 FYEKMQ (reference sequence). In DNA form, the CDR3 reads TGTGCCAGCAGCTCGGGACAGGGTTTCAAAAACATTCAGTACTTC. Its translation is CASSSGQGFKNIQYF.

J is TRBJ1-1 and V is TRBV6-4, with TRBD1 matching 9 bases. CDR3 size: 14 residues. J gave up 3 bases and V 6 bases, and 5 bases lay outside the gene matches. Germline V gene lookup returns CDR1 MRHNA and CDR2 SNTAGT. The CDR3 loop reads CASRTGGADTEAFF. CDR3 in DNA: TGTGCCAGCAGAACAGGGGGCGCGGACACTGAAGCTTTCTTT.

The chain joins TRBV24-1 to TRBJ2-7; D gene unclear. Deletions cut 1 base from V and 3 bases from J, with 6 bases between. CDR3 length equals 13 residues. Germline V gene data show CDR1 as KGHDR and CDR2 as SFDVKD. CDR3 in amino acids: CATSDFSGYEQYF. CDR3 nucleotide sequence: TGTGCCACCAGTGATTTTTCGGGCTACGAGCAGTACTTC.

The chain combines TRBV4-1 with TRBJ1-2, with D possibly TRBD1 on 5 matching bases. The germline CDR1 and CDR2 sequences are MGHRA and YSYEKL. V lost 0 bases and J 8 bases, leaving 13 bases between the germline ends. The CDR3 covers 14 residues. CDR3 region: CASSQEFMGQGYTF. The CDR3 coding sequence is TGCGCCAGCAGCCAAGAGTTTATGGGGCAGGGCTACACCTTC.